The 11 T cell receptor beta chains presented below share a single source sample, sequenced in a study of CD8 T cells in ankylosing spondylitis. TCRdb analysed the 5' RACE reads with MiXCR anew, one entry per CDR3 protein. The table has about 130,000 distinct CDR3 sequences, 7% to 8% seen once. The source material was blood, either unsorted or a sorted T cell fraction (not recorded which). The receptors were sampled from a female donor with ankylosing spondylitis or in good health (not recorded which).

This clonotype was detected ten times or more. The chain recombines TRBV12-3 or TRBV12-4 with TRBJ1-6; D is undetermined. The CDR3 consists of 13 residues. Trimming took off 6 bases at V and 10 bases at J, with 13 bases between the two ends. Written as DNA, the CDR3 is TGTGCCAGCAGCCCCGACCTATCATCACCCCTCCACTTT. It codes for CASSPDLSSPLHF.

The table lists this clonotype with many counts. V and J are TRBV10-3 and TRBJ1-1, with 7 bases aligning to TRBD1. Germline-derived CDR1 and CDR2 are ENHRY and SYGVKD. The CDR3 totals 14 residues. With 7 bases clipped from V and 2 bases from J, the junction kept 7 bases outside the gene matches. The CDR3 protein is CAINPGTVNTEAFF. CDR3 sequence (DNA): TGTGCCATCAATCCCGGGACAGTTAACACTGAAGCTTTCTTT.

For this clonotype: No DNA is shown, since the ends of the CDR3 on it are uncertain; the CDR3 is the one TCRdb lists. V gene TRBV7-5 combines with J gene TRBJ2-7. TRBV7-5 is listed as a pseudogene. Including both end residues, the CDR3 is 17 amino acids long. The CDR3 sequence: CISVPEAYLPGSYEQYF.

This clonotype showed up many times. The chain uses TRBV5-1 and TRBJ2-5; D unclear. The CDR3 totals 13 residues. V was pared by 0 bases and J by 5 bases, with 8 bases between. Germline CDR1 is SGHRS and CDR2 is YFSETQ. This chain's CDR3 is CASSLVWSETQYF. The CDR3 DNA reads as TGCGCCAGCAGCTTGGTGTGGAGCGAGACCCAGTACTTC.

There are many counts of this clonotype. This chain joins TRBV9 and TRBJ2-1; D call uncertain. This CDR3 has 14 amino acids. The germline gives CDR1 SGDLS, CDR2 YYNGEE. V was cut by 2 bases and J by 5 bases, with 11 bases left in between. The CDR3 is CASSVGLIDNEQFF. The DNA of the CDR3 is TGTGCCAGCAGCGTGGGTTTAATTGACAATGAGCAGTTCTTC. Variable domain in full (rest from reference TRBV9 and TRBJ2-1): DSGVTQTPKHLITATGQRVTLRCSPRSGDLSVYWYQQSLDQGLQFLIQYYNGEERAKGNILERFSAQQFPDLHSELNLSSLELGDSALYFCASSVGLIDNEQFFGPGTRLTVL.

The J gene is TRBJ1-5, the V gene TRBV7-9, with D tentatively TRBD1 (5 bases). The V end was cut by 5 bases, the J end by 9 bases, with 14 bases between. Germline V gives CDR1 SEHNR, CDR2 FQNEAQ (reference sequence). There are 13 residues in the CDR3. The CDR3 DNA sequence: TGTGCCAGCAGCCGGGGCTACTTAGGGCCCCAGCATTTT. Translating it yields CASSRGYLGPQHF.

This clonotype was seen ten or more times. The chain is built from TRBV14 and TRBJ1-2; no definite D call. Trimming removed 3 bases at V and 4 bases at J, with 12 bases between. CDR3 size: 14 residues. The V gene's germline CDR1 is SGHDN and CDR2 FVKESK. CDR3: CASSQVGVPYGYTF. In DNA form, the CDR3 reads TGTGCCAGCAGCCAGGTGGGCGTGCCCTATGGCTACACCTTC.

Concerning this clonotype: A much more abundant neighbour one base away suggests this may be a read error. V and J are TRBV27 and TRBJ1-4; D not resolved. The CDR3 totals 15 residues. Germline assignment: CDR1 MNHEY and CDR2 SMNVEV (reference sequence). The CDR3 sequence is CASGLSIVGGFKLFF. Written as DNA, the CDR3 is TGTGCCAGCGGTTTATCGATCGTTGGTGGTTTTAAACTGTTTTTT.

This clonotype was found a few times. The rearrangement joins TRBV4-3 to TRBJ1-2; D possibly corresponds to TRBD1 (6 bases). Germline V gene sequence: CDR1 LGHNA, CDR2 YSLEER. The CDR3 covers 15 residues. Trimming left V 0 bases short and J 5 bases short, with 13 bases between. The CDR3 region has the DNA TGCGCCAGCAGCCAAGATATGGGGGCAGGGTATGGCTACACCTTC. It is translated as CASSQDMGAGYGYTF.

This clonotype was seen repeatedly, ten times or more. The rearrangement links TRBV7-2 to TRBJ2-7; TRBD1 agrees at 7 bases. Germline lookup yields CDR1 SGHTA and CDR2 FQGNSA. The CDR3 contains 14 residues. Germline trimming cut 1 base from V and 5 bases from J; bases unmatched to any gene: 5. The CDR3 DNA is TGTGCCAGCAGCTTAGATACAGGGGTAGACGAGCAGTACTTC. This gives the protein CASSLDTGVDEQYF.

There are many counts of this clonotype. V and J are TRBV12-3 or TRBV12-4 and TRBJ1-2; 7 positions agree with TRBD1. J was trimmed by 2 bases and V by 5 bases; bases with no gene match: 8. The CDR3 spans 15 residues. This CDR3 reads CASSHGQVQNYGYTF. For the CDR3, the DNA is TGTGCCAGCAGTCACGGACAGGTCCAGAACTATGGCTACACCTTC.